This T cell receptor beta chain was identified during a study of T cell repertoires in cytomegalovirus infection. About the research overall: Indications of both CMV infection and matching HLA type were provided by public TCR beta signatures.

Note on this clonotype: Its antigen remains unidentified.

In TCRdb, the reads were re-called with MiXCR into one record per CDR3 protein. The top ten hold 25% of the sample, which has under 200,000 distinct CDR3 sequences, about 20% seen once. CDR3 length: 12 residues. Trimming shortened V by 1 base and J by 6 bases, and 3 bases separated the two germline ends. CDR1 and CDR2 (germline): MGHRA, YSYEKL. This specimen consisted of CD8+ T cells from cultured PBMCs, obtained from culture after CMV antigen stimulation. The source of this sequence is a human donor in good health (CMV status not recorded). Some clones in this sample may be carry-over from other donors' samples. The V call is TRBV4-1, the J call TRBJ1-4; D not resolved. The CDR3, as DNA: TGCGCCAGCAGCCAAGGGGATGAAAAACTGTTTTTT. It codes for CASSQGDEKLFF.